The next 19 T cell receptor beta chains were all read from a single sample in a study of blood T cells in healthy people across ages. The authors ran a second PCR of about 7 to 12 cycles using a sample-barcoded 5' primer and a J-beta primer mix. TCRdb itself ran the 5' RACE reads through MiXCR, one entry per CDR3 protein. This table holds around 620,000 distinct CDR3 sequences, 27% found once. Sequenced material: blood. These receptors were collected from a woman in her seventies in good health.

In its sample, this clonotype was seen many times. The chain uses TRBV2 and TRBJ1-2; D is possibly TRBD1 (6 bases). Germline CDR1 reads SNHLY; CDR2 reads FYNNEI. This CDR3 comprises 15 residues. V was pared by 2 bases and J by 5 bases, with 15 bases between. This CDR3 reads CASSERRQAVYGYTF. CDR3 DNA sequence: TGTGCCAGCAGTGAACGAAGACAGGCAGTTTATGGCTACACCTTC.

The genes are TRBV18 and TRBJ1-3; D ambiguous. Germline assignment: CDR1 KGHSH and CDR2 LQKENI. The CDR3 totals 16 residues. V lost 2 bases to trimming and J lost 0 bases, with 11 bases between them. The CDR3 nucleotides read TGTGCCAGCTCACCATCCGGTTCGTCCTCTGGAAACACCATATATTTT. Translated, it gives CASSPSGSSSGNTIYF.

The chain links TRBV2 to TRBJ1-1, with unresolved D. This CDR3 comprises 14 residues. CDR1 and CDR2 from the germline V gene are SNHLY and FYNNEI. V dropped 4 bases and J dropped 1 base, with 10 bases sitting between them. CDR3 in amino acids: CASSVDTENTEAFF. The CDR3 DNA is TGTGCCAGCAGTGTCGATACAGAGAACACTGAAGCTTTCTTT. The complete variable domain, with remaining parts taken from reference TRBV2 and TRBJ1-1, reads EPEVTQTPSHQVTQMGQEVILRCVPISNHLYFYWYRQILGQKVEFLVSFYNNEISEKSEIFDDQFSVERPDGSNFTLKIRSTKLEDSAMYFCASSVDTENTEAFFGQGTRLTVV.

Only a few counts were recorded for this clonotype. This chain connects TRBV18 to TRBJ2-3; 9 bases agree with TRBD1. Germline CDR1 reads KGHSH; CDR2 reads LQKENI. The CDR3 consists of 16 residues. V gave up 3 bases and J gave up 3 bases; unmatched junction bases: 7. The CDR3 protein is CASSPQQGARTDTQYF. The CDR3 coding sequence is TGTGCCAGCTCACCTCAACAGGGGGCGCGAACAGATACGCAGTATTTT.

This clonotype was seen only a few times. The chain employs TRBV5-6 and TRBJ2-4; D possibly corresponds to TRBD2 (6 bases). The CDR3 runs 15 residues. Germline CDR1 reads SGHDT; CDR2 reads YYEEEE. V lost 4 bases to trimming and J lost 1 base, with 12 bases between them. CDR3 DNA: TGTGCCAGCAGCCCCTCCCTAGCGGCCAAAAACATTCAGTACTTC. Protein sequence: CASSPSLAAKNIQYF.

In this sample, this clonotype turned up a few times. CDR3: CASSLGLAGKQETQYF. CDR3 bases: TGTGCCAGCTCTCTCGGGCTAGCGGGTAAACAAGAGACCCAGTACTTC. The chain links TRBV12-3 or TRBV12-4 to TRBJ2-5; TRBD2 matches 8 bases. This CDR3 has 16 amino acids. Trimming at V came to 8 bases and at J to 2 bases, leaving 13 bases not matched to a gene.

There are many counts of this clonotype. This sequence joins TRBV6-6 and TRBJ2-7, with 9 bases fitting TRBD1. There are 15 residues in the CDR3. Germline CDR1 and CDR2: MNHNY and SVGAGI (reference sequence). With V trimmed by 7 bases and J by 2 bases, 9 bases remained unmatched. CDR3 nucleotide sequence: TGTGCCAGCACCTCATCGGACAGGGGACCCTACGAGCAGTACTTC. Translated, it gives CASTSSDRGPYEQYF.

CDR3 coding DNA: TGTGCCAGCAGAGGAGCGGGGGGTACAGATACGCAGTATTTT. As protein: CASRGAGGTDTQYF. This sequence joins TRBV4-2 and TRBJ2-3; the match to TRBD2 covers 9 bases. This CDR3 spans 14 amino acids. The germline gives CDR1 LGHNA, CDR2 YNFKEQ. The V gene end was trimmed by 6 bases and the J gene end by 3 bases; junction bases not matched to a gene: 4.

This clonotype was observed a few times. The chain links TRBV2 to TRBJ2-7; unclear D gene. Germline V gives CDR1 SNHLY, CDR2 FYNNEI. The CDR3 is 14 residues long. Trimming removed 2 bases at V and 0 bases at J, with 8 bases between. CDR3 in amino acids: CASSEQLSSYEQYF. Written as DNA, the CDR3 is TGTGCCAGCAGTGAACAGCTGAGCTCCTACGAGCAGTACTTC.

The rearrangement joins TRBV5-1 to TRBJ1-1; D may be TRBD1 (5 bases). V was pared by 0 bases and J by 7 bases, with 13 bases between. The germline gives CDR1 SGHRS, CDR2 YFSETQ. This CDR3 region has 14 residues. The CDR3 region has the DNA TGCGCCAGCAGCTTGGAGCCTGGGGCCGGTGAAGCTTTCTTT. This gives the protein CASSLEPGAGEAFF. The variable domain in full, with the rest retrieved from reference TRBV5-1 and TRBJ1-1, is KAGVTQTPRYLIKTRGQQVTLSCSPISGHRSVSWYQQTPGQGLQFLFEYFSETQRNKGNFPGRFSGRQFSNSRSEMNVSTLELGDSALYLCASSLEPGAGEAFFGQGTRLTVV.

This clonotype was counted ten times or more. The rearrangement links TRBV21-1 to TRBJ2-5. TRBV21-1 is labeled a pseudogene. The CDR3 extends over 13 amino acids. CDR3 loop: CASSRGRGETQYF. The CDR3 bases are TGTGCCAGCAGCCGTGGTCGGGGAGAGACCCAGTACTTC.

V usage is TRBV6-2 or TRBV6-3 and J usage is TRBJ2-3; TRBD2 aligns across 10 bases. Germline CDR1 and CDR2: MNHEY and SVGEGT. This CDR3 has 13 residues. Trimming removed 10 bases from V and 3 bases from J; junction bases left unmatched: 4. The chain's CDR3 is CATSGLATDTQYF. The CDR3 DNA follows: TGTGCCACCTCGGGACTAGCGACAGATACGCAGTATTTT.

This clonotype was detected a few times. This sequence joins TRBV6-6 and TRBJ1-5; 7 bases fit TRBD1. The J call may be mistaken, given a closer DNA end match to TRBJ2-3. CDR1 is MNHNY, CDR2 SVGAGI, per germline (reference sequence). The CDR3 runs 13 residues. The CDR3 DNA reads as TGTGCCAGCATTAACAGGGGTTCTCAGCCCCAGTATTTT. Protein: CASINRGSQPQYF.

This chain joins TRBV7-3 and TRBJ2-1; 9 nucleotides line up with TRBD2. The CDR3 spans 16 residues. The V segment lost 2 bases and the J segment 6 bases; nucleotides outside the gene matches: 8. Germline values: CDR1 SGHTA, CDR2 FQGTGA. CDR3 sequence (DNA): TGTGCCAGCAGCTTAGGTAGCGGGGGAACTGGCAATGAGCAGTTCTTC. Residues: CASSLGSGGTGNEQFF.

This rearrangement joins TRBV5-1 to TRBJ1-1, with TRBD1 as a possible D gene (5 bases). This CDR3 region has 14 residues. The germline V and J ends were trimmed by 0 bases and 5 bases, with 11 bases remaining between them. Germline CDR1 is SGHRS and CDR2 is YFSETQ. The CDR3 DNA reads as TGCGCCAGCAGCTTGGCGCAGGGTCGGACTGAAGCTTTCTTT. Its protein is CASSLAQGRTEAFF.

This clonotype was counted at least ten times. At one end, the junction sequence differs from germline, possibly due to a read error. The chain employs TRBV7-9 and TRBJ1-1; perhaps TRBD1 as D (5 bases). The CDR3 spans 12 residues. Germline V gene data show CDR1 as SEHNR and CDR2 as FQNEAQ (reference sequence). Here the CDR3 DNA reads TGCGCCAGCAGCTTGCGGGGGACTGAAGCTTTCTTT. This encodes CASSLRGTEAFF.

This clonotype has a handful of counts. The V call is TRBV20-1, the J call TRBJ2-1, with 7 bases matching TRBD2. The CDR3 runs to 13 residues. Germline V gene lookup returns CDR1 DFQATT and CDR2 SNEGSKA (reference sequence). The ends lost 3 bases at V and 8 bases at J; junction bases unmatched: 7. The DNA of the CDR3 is TGCAGTGCTAGGTCGGGGGGTAAGGATGAGCAGTTCTTC. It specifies CSARSGGKDEQFF.

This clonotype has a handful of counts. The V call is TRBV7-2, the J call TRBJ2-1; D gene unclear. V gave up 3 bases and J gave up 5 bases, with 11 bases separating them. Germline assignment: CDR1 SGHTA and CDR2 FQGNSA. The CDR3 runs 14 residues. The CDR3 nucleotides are TGTGCCAGCAGCTTGGACCTAGACAACAATGAGCAGTTCTTC. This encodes CASSLDLDNNEQFF.

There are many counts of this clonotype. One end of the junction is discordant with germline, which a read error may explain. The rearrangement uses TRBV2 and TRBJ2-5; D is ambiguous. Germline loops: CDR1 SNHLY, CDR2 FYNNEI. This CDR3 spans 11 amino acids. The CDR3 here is CASSEEETQYF. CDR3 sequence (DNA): TGCGCCAGCAGTGAGGAGGAGACCCAGTACTTC.